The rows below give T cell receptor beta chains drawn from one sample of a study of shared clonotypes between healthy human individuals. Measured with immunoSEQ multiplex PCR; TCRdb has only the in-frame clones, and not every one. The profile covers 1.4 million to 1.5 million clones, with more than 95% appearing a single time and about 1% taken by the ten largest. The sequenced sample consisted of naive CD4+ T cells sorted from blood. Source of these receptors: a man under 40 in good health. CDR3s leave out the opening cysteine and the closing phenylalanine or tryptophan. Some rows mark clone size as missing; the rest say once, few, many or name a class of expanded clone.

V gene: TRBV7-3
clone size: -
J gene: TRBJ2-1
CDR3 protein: ASSLRRSPPVNEQF

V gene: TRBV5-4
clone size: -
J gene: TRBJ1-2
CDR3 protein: ASSTGQGARGYT

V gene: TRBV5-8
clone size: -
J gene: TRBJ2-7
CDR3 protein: ASSWKRLAGSYEQY

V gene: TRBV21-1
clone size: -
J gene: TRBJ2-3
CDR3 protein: ASSTHTGLAGKDTQY

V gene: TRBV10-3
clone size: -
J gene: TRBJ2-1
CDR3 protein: AISESFIGEQF

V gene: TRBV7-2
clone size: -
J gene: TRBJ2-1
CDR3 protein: ASSPSSKLYNEQF

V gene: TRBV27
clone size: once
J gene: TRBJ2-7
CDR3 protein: ASSSYRRISYEQY

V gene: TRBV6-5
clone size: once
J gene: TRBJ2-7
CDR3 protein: ASSSSRPGQGYEQY

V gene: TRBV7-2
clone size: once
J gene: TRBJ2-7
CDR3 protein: ASSKPSEGSLYEQY

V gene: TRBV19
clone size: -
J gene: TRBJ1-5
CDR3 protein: ASSITMTVGGQPQH

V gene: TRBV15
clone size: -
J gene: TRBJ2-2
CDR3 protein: ATSRASGTSGFILRTGELF

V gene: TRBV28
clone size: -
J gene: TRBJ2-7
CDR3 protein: ASSRGTFMVEQY

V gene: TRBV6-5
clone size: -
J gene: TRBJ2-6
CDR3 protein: ASTPSGANVLT

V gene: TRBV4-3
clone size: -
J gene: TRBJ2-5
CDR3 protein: ASSQEMGPRETQY

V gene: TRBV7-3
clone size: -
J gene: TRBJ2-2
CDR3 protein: ASSLKGFGTTFTTGELF

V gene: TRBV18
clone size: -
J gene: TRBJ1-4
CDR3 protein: ASSYGQGREKLF

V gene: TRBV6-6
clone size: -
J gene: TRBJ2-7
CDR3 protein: ASKTSGSYEQY

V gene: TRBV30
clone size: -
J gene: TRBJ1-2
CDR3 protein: AWTGLIGYT

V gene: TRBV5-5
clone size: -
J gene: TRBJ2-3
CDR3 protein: ASSPRPGLAVDTQY

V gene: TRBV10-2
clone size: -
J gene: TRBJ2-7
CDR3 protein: ASRPTGSYEQY

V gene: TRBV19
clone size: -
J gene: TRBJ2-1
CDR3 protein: ASRRLAGGDEQF

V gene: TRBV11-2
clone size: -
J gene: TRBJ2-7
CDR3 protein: ASSLPAGPAPYEQY

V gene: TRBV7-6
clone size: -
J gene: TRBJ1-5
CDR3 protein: ASSSEGPQH

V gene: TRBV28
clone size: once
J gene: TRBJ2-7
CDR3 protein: ASSSHGTGLPYEQY

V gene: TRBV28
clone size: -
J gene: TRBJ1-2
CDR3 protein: ASTQAGSYYGYT

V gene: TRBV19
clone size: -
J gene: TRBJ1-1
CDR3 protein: ASSKDTNTEAF

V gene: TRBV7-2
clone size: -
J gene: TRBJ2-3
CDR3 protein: ASSLSRTGYTDTQY

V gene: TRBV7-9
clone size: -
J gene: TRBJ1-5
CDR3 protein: ASEGTDNQPQH

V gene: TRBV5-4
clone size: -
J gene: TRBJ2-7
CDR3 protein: ASMIDGRTNEQY

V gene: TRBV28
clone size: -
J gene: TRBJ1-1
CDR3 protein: AGQGRRNTEAF

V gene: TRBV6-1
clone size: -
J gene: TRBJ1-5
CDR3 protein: ASRTGPQGPQH

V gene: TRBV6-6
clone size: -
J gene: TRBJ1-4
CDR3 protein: ASRPDGATNEKLF

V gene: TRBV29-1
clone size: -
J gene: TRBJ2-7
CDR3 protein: SVLRDKSSYEQY

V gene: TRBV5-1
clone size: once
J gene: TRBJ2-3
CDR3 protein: ASSLGGSGDTQY

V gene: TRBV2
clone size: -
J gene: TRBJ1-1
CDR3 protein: ASSRQGLEAF

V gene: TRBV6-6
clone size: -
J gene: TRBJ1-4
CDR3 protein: ASSSDRPNEKLF

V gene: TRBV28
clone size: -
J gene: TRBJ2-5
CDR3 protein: ASRPLGGSWEETQY

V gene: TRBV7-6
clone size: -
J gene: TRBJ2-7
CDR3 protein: ASSKGLAGTYEQY

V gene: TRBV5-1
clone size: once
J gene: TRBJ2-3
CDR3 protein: ASSWEKDTQY

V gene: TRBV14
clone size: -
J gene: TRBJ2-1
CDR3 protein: ASSRPGTAYNEQF

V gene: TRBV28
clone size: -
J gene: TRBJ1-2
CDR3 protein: ASSFGTWNYGYT

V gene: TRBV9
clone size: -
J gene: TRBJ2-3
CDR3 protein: ASSVNSGSSDTQY

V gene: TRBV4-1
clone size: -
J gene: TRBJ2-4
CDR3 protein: ASSPGLAGGWDKNIQY

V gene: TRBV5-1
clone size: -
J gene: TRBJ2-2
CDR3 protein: ASLKPESRELF

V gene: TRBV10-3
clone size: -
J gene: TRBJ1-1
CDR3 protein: AISDRRDAF

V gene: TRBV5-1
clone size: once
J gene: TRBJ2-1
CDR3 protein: ASSPGGGVGYNEQF

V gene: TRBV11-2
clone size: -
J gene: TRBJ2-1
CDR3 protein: ASSLGLAGVFYNEQF

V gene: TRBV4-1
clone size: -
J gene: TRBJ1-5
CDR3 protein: ASSPWWSVQSAQH

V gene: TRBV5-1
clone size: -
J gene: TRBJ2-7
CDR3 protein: ASSSGTGLSEQY

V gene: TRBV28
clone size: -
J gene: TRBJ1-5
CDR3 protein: ASRFQGAGQPQH

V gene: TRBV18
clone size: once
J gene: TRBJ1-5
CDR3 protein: ASSPELGQPQH

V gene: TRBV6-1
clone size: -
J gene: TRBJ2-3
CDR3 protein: ASSLSGGADTQY

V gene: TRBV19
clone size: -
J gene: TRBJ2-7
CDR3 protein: ASSIGDGTGSYEQY

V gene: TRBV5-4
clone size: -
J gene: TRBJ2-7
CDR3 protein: ASSLVRGAGSYEQY

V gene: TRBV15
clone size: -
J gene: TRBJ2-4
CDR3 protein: ATSEVARNIQY

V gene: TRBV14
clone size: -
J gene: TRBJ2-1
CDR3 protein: ASSRRDYVYNEQF

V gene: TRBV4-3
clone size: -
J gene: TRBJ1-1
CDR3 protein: ASRKASGDMNTEAF